This T cell receptor beta chain was obtained from a study of blood T cell repertoires in COVID-19 (dated by TCRdb to 2018 to 2021). Background for the entire study: Samples covering the acute and convalescent phases of COVID-19 were provided by collaborators in the United States, Italy and Spain. Where available, HLA class I and class II types were taken from metadata supplied by the sample provider and were not determined by assay-based typing. The prospective study material was composed of cDNA or gDNA derived from T cells, B-cell-depleted T cells, or PBMCs. A freely available public database, intended as a resource for researchers studying the immune response to SARS-CoV-2, is where the repertoires were released. Samples were obtained from the ongoing ImmuneRACE study (first 160 participants) and from roughly 1,300 subjects provided by 6 global collaborators. A de-identified subject ID, COVID-19 status, age in years and sex were almost always included in the sample metadata. Deeply sampled blood TCRbeta repertoires from subjects exposed to, actively infected with, or recovered from COVID-19 were included in the dataset.

Results and caveats for the whole study, not just this receptor: The amount of clinical and demographic metadata varied by source and participant and was provided uncurated.

About this clone itself: Its antigen target is currently unknown. Within one base of it there is no much larger clone, and no base qualities were kept.

Clipping removes 5 bases from V and 7 bases from J, with 2 as the unmatched junction base count. Based on the germline V gene, the CDR1 and CDR2 sequences are SGHVS and FQNEAQ. Spanning cysteine to phenylalanine, the CDR3 consists of 12 amino acids. Only CDR3 DNA is held: 36 bases, read in frame from base 1. Enrolling through a virtual design, the prospective study's participants ranged in age from roughly 18 to 90 years and lived across 24 United States geographic areas. In the prospective study, participants were assigned to cohorts based on the clinical history participants reported in a screening survey and a study questionnaire. For ImmuneRACE Cohort 3, a participant was defined as recovered based on two consecutive negative NP/OP PCR tests, clearance by a healthcare professional, or resolution of symptoms. Mobile phlebotomists in the prospective study collected whole blood, serum and a nasopharyngeal or oropharyngeal swab from every participant. Prospective study participants could optionally give additional blood draws and questionnaires over a roughly 2-month period. Blood samples from the prospective study were shipped frozen or at room temperature prior to DNA extraction.

TCRbeta CDR3 regions were amplified from genomic DNA by means of the immunoSEQ Assay, a bias-controlled multiplex PCR. On the authors' methods: The number of nucleated cells in each sample was estimated by amplification of reference gene primers within the assay. Sequence reads were collapsed and filtered to measure the absolute abundance of every unique TCRbeta CDR3 rearrangement. For each sample, productive Simpson clonality was calculated by taking the square root of Simpson's diversity index across productive rearrangements. What TCRdb holds here is the immuneACCESS table cut down to in-frame rearrangements. Part of the clones is not present; checked against another copy, under half of the missing clones reflect an unresolved V gene, and the others are unexplained. V, J and clone size were drawn from that table, and D and trimming were deduced from the DNA. This sample has 300,000 to 350,000 clones in its table, and roughly 88% of those were observed once. In total, the top ten clones hold less than 2.5% of the sample.

This chain is built from TRBV7-8 and TRBJ1-2; 9 of the junction bases match TRBD1. Sequencing input: PBMCs or T cells enriched from blood (not recorded which). The sequence derives from a man younger than 40 who had recovered from COVID-19. The nucleotide sequence is given as TGTGCCAGCAGCCGGGACAGGGTTGGCTACACCTTC. It encodes CASSRDRVGYTF.